This TCR beta chain is from a study of lymphopenia after photon versus proton radiotherapy (dated by TCRdb to the late 2010s). About the study as a whole: The immunological effects of photon versus proton radiation therapy were compared in patients with gastrointestinal tumors who developed high-grade lymphopenia. The cohort included some 20 patients with gastrointestinal tumors who developed lymphopenia after receiving either photon or proton therapy. The goal of the study was to describe how the two radiation modalities differ in their effects on the immune system.

Libraries were prepared through the immunoSEQ multiplex PCR assay. Alongside multiparametric flow cytometry, deep sequencing of rearranged TCR beta loci was used to profile the T cell repertoires. Imported from immuneACCESS, the table was reduced by TCRdb to in-frame sequences with V and J called. These copies leave out some clones; in studies compared against another copy, an unresolved V gene accounts for under half, and the cause of the remainder is not known. In all, the sample holds 40,000 to 45,000 clones, and about 86% of those were seen once. The ten top clones hold 10% of the sample. What the work shows at the level of the full study, not this receptor alone: Relative stability during treatment was observed in proton-treated patients, whereas loss of naive T cells and TCR diversity and gain of effector/memory populations were observed in photon-treated patients. The survival association was assessed only in patients who died, and the authors presented better survival with proton therapy as a possibility rather than a demonstrated result. After the lymphocyte count nadir, photon-treated repertoires showed oligoclonal expansion, especially of CD8+ Temra cells, which drove the drop in diversity. Across the cohort, an inverse correlation was found between a larger post-nadir drop in TCR diversity and overall survival time among patients who died.

Worth noting for this clone: Its antigen is still unknown. Base qualities were left out, and no much larger clone turns up one base away.

The germline V gene (reference sequence) yields SEHNR for CDR1 and FQNEAQ for CDR2. The V end loses 5 bases and the J end loses 8 bases, and a stretch of 22 bases separates them. The CDR3 has 16 amino acids, counting the end cysteine and phenylalanine. The retained sequence is limited to the CDR3, 48 bases, with the frame set at the first base. This material consisted of peripheral blood, taken from a patient treated with proton-based radiotherapy. The receptor was isolated from a woman in her 70s with pancreatic cancer. Some clones in this sample may be carry-over from other donors' samples. The rearranged segments are TRBV7-9 and TRBJ2-1; TRBD1 is a possible D gene, resting on 5 matching bases. This receptor carries the CDR3 CASSPQGVRAGYEQFF. Read as DNA, the sequence is TGTGCCAGCAGCCCACAAGGGGTAAGAGCAGGATATGAGCAGTTCTTC. With all but the CDR3 taken from the reference TRBV7-9 and TRBJ2-1 genes, the full variable domain is: DTGVSQNPRHKITKRGQNVTFRCDPISEHNRLYWYRQTLGQGPEFLTYFQNEAQLEKSRLLSDRFSAERPKGSFSTLEIQRTEQGDSAMYLCASSPQGVRAGYEQFFGPGTRLTVL.